Following are 15 T cell receptor beta chains from one sample sequenced in a study of blood T cell repertoires in COVID-19. Assay used: immunoSEQ multiplex PCR; TCRdb lists only in-frame clones, some missing. The sample holds some 51,000 clones, around nine tenths seen once. The source material was peripheral blood. The source is a man in his sixties with acute or convalescent COVID-19.

The chain recombines TRBV5-6 with TRBJ2-7; D not certain. Germline V CDR1 and CDR2: SGHDT, YYEEEE. V was trimmed by 0 bases and J by 3 bases, leaving 7 bases between them. This CDR3 spans 13 amino acids. DNA of the CDR3: TGTGCCAGCAGCTTGGTACGGGTCTACGAGCAGTACTTC. Amino acid sequence: CASSLVRVYEQYF.

This chain joins TRBV6-5 and TRBJ1-1; 7 nucleotides match TRBD1. J lost 3 bases, V lost 6 bases, and 4 bases had no gene match. In germline, CDR1 is MNHEY, CDR2 SVGAGI. The CDR3 has 13 residues. In DNA, the CDR3 is TGTGCCAGCAGCCGCGGGACAGACACTGAAGCTTTCTTT. Translating it yields CASSRGTDTEAFF.

This clone was picked up one time. The V call is TRBV5-1, the J call TRBJ2-1, with 10 bases matching TRBD1. From germline, CDR1 is SGHRS and CDR2 YFSETQ. The CDR3 loop spans 20 amino acids. With V trimmed by 2 bases and J by 0 bases, 14 bases remained unmatched. The CDR3 DNA reads TGCGCCAGCAGCTTAGGGACAGGGGAACGTTTGGTGGGCTCCTACAATGAGCAGTTCTTC. Protein product: CASSLGTGERLVGSYNEQFF.

The gene calls are TRBV15 and TRBJ2-1, with 7 nucleotides matching TRBD2. The CDR3 extends over 15 amino acids. The V segment lost 5 bases and the J segment 3 bases; nucleotides outside the gene matches: 7. The V gene's germline CDR1 is LNHNV and CDR2 YYDKDF (reference sequence). CDR3 DNA: TGTGCCACCAGCGGTCTAGCGGAACGCTACAATGAGCAGTTCTTC. Protein sequence: CATSGLAERYNEQFF.

This rearrangement joins TRBV5-6 to TRBJ2-5; 7 bases map to TRBD1. Germline loops: CDR1 SGHDT, CDR2 YYEEEE. V shed 1 base and J 2 bases; nucleotides not matched to a gene: 2. CDR3 length: 14 residues. Here the CDR3 reads CASSLQQGQETQYF. CDR3 coding DNA: TGTGCCAGCAGCTTGCAACAGGGGCAAGAGACCCAGTACTTC.

This rearrangement joins TRBV5-1 to TRBJ2-2; TRBD1 is a possible D gene (5 bases). Per the germline V gene, CDR1 is SGHRS and CDR2 is YFSETQ. The CDR3 loop spans 15 amino acids. Trimming took off 2 bases at V and 4 bases at J, with 12 bases between the two ends. The CDR3 is CASSFQGLATGELFF. The DNA for the CDR3 is TGCGCCAGCAGCTTCCAGGGTTTGGCCACCGGGGAGCTGTTTTTT.

The chain carries TRBV18 and TRBJ1-4, with D hard to call. CDR3 length: 15 amino acids. Trimming left V 5 bases short and J 3 bases short, with 13 bases between. Germline-derived CDR1 and CDR2 are KGHSH and LQKENI. The CDR3 here is CASSTNGGSNEKLFF. CDR3 DNA sequence: TGTGCCAGCTCAACAAACGGAGGATCTAATGAAAAACTGTTTTTT.

V is TRBV5-4 and J is TRBJ1-1; 9 positions match TRBD1. Per the germline V gene, CDR1 is SGHNT and CDR2 is YYREEE (reference sequence). This CDR3 contains 16 residues. J was trimmed by 0 bases and V by 4 bases; bases with no gene match: 7. The CDR3 sequence is CASSPGQGHMNTEAFF. In nucleotides, the CDR3 is TGTGCCAGCAGCCCGGGACAGGGACATATGAACACTGAAGCTTTCTTT.

CDR3 DNA sequence: TGTGCCAGCACCCCTTTGGGGACAGCGAATTCCTACGAGCAGTACTTC. It yields the protein CASTPLGTANSYEQYF. J is TRBJ2-7 and V is TRBV6-2 or TRBV6-3, with TRBD1 matching 7 bases. J lost 1 base, V lost 7 bases, and 13 bases had no gene match. Germline CDR1 reads MNHEY; CDR2 reads SVGEGT. This CDR3 spans 16 amino acids.

The chain joins TRBV2 to TRBJ2-5; D uncertain. The CDR3 covers 12 residues. Germline V gives CDR1 SNHLY, CDR2 FYNNEI. Trimming took off 7 bases at V and 4 bases at J, with 10 bases between the two ends. CDR3 residues: CASTEFRETQYF. In DNA, the CDR3 is TGTGCCAGCACCGAGTTTAGAGAGACCCAGTACTTC.

The J gene is TRBJ1-1, the V gene TRBV4-1; possibly TRBD1 for D (5 bases). V was trimmed by 1 base and J by 10 bases, leaving 10 bases between them. CDR1 and CDR2 (germline): MGHRA, YSYEKL. This CDR3 spans 12 amino acids. The CDR3 DNA reads as TGCGCCAGCAGCCAAGTGGATCAGGGAGCTTTCTTT. It yields the protein CASSQVDQGAFF.

This chain connects TRBV5-1 to TRBJ1-6; D gene unclear. Between the trimmed V and J ends, which lost 0 bases and 7 bases, there was a span of 5 bases. CDR3 length: 13 residues. The V gene's germline CDR1 is SGHRS and CDR2 YFSETQ. Here the CDR3 DNA reads TGCGCCAGCAGCTTGGGACAAAATTCACCCCTCCACTTT. This encodes CASSLGQNSPLHF. Filled out from reference TRBV5-1 and TRBJ1-6, the complete variable domain reads KAGVTQTPRYLIKTRGQQVTLSCSPISGHRSVSWYQQTPGQGLQFLFEYFSETQRNKGNFPGRFSGRQFSNSRSEMNVSTLELGDSALYLCASSLGQNSPLHFGNGTRLTVT.

This chain connects TRBV28 to TRBJ1-6, with 8 bases that match TRBD1. Trimming cost V 4 bases and J 8 bases; bases outside gene matches: 4. There are 14 residues in the CDR3. Germline CDR1 is MDHEN and CDR2 is SYDVKM. CDR3 sequence reads: CASSSGQGDSPLHF. CDR3 DNA sequence: TGTGCCAGCAGTTCTGGACAGGGAGATTCACCCCTCCACTTT.

V usage is TRBV3-1 (or the pseudogene TRBV3-2) and J usage is TRBJ1-5; a weak D match, TRBD1 (5 bases). The CDR3 has 18 amino acids. The V end lost 5 bases, the J end lost 0 bases, and 20 bases lay between the germline ends. The V gene's germline CDR1 is LGHDT and CDR2 YNNKEL (reference sequence). CDR3 in amino acids: CASSLRTGGSYSNQPQHF. As DNA, the CDR3 is TGTGCCAGCAGCTTAAGAACAGGAGGGAGTTATAGCAATCAGCCCCAGCATTTT.

The CDR3 here is CASSDEDRGVAGNTIYF. The CDR3 nucleotides are TGTGCCAGCAGTGACGAGGACAGGGGGGTTGCTGGAAACACCATATATTTT. The chain employs TRBV2 and TRBJ1-3, with 10 bases fitting TRBD1. The V segment lost 3 bases and the J segment 2 bases; nucleotides outside the gene matches: 7. The CDR3 loop spans 17 amino acids. Germline loops: CDR1 SNHLY, CDR2 FYNNEI.